Below are 14 T cell receptor beta chains sequenced from a single sample in a study of cytomegalovirus exposure and HLA in healthy donors. The PCR made use of 60 Vbeta and 13 Jbeta primers. TCRdb keeps only in-frame clones here, not all; method: immunoSEQ multiplex PCR. The data show 100,000 to 150,000 clones, with more than 70% seen just once and about 9.1% held by the top ten. Source material: PBMCs. The receptors come from a woman aged 45-65 years in good health and CMV-seropositive.

Only a few counts were recorded for this clone. The chain couples TRBV9 to TRBJ1-2; D gene uncertain. Trimming removed 0 bases from V and 4 bases from J, with 13 bases in between. CDR1 SGDLS and CDR2 YYNGEE come from the germline V gene. The length of the CDR3 is 15 residues. CDR3 in amino acids: CASSVEEGLVYGYTF. DNA for the CDR3: TGTGCCAGCAGCGTAGAGGAGGGTTTGGTCTATGGCTACACCTTC.

The chain is built from TRBV30 and TRBJ1-3, with D possibly being TRBD1 (6 bases). In germline, CDR1 is GTSNPN, CDR2 SVGIG (reference sequence). V shed 2 bases and J shed 3 bases, with 11 bases lying between them. The CDR3 runs 14 residues. The CDR3 DNA follows: TGTGCCTGGAGTCAGGGGATAGGTGGAAACACCATATATTTT. It encodes CAWSQGIGGNTIYF. Based on the CDR3 plus reference TRBV30 and TRBJ1-3, the full variable domain is SQTIHQWPATLVQPVGSPLSLECTVEGTSNPNLYWYRQAAGRGLQLLFYSVGIGQISSEVPQNLSASRPQDRQFILSSKKLLLSDSGFYLCAWSQGIGGNTIYFGEGSWLTVV.

CDR3 region: CASSLGAQRETEQYF. The CDR3 DNA reads TGTGCCAGCAGCTTGGGCGCCCAGCGGGAAACAGAGCAGTACTTC. The V call is TRBV5-4, the J call TRBJ2-7, with 7 bases identical to TRBD2. This CDR3 has 15 amino acids. Germline CDR1 reads SGHNT; CDR2 reads YYREEE (reference sequence). V shed 0 bases, J shed 7 bases, and the junction held 10 bases outside the gene matches.

This chain joins TRBV5-4 and TRBJ1-1; weak D call: TRBD1 (6 bases). V was pared by 4 bases and J by 0 bases, with 13 bases between. CDR1 is SGHNT, CDR2 YYREEE, per germline (reference sequence). The CDR3 extends over 15 amino acids. The CDR3 protein is CASSLVRDMNTEAFF. In DNA form, the CDR3 reads TGTGCCAGCAGCCTCGTGAGGGACATGAACACTGAAGCTTTCTTT.

The chain combines TRBV30 with TRBJ2-7; D may be TRBD1 (5 bases). CDR1 and CDR2 (germline): GTSNPN, SVGIG (reference sequence). Trimming left V 1 base short and J 2 bases short, with 9 bases between. The CDR3 sequence is 13 residues long. The DNA of the CDR3 is TGTGCCTGGAGTGCAGGGTTACCCTACGAGCAGTACTTC. Its protein product is CAWSAGLPYEQYF.

Turning to this clone: At one end, the junction sequence differs from germline, possibly due to a read error. This chain connects TRBV30 to TRBJ2-7; the D gene is possibly TRBD2 (6 bases). The CDR3 length is 11 residues. Germline V CDR1 and CDR2: GTSNPN, SVGIG (reference sequence). CDR3 nucleotide sequence: TGTGCCTGGAGTGTGGACTACAAGCAGTACTTC. Translating it yields CAWSVDYKQYF.

This clone showed up many times. This chain joins TRBV7-9 and TRBJ1-2, with unresolved D. CDR3 length equals 12 residues. Germline V gives CDR1 SEHNR, CDR2 FQNEAQ (reference sequence). V dropped 5 bases and J dropped 5 bases, with 9 bases sitting between them. CDR3 bases: TGTGCCAGCAGCCCAGGCCTATATGGCTACACCTTC. It specifies CASSPGLYGYTF.

V gene TRBV27 combines with J gene TRBJ2-5, with 13 bases fitting TRBD2. CDR1 is MNHEY and CDR2 is SMNVEV in the germline V gene (reference sequence). The trim removed 4 bases at V and 6 bases at J, leaving 8 bases unmatched. The CDR3 totals 16 residues. Written as DNA, the CDR3 is TGTGCCAGCAGTTCCCGGACTAGCGGGAGCTTGAAGACCCAGTACTTC. Its protein product is CASSSRTSGSLKTQYF.

V usage is TRBV5-1 and J usage is TRBJ2-3, with 12 nucleotides matching TRBD2. The CDR3 has 18 amino acids. Per germline, CDR1 SGHRS and CDR2 YFSETQ. The V and J ends lost 3 bases and 0 bases, in that order; junction bases with no gene match: 8. The CDR3 coding sequence is TGCGCCAGCAGCTCCTCACTAGCGGGAGGACCTAGCACAGATACGCAGTATTTT. Translating it yields CASSSSLAGGPSTDTQYF.

The chain combines TRBV27 with TRBJ2-3; 9 bases match TRBD1. CDR3 size: 17 residues. The germline CDR1 and CDR2 sequences are MNHEY and SMNVEV (reference sequence). V lost 1 base and J lost 4; bases outside the gene matches: 9. The CDR3 DNA reads as TGTGCCAGCAGTTTATATATGGGACAGGGCTTTCCAGATACGCAGTATTTT. The encoded protein is CASSLYMGQGFPDTQYF.

J is TRBJ1-5 and V is TRBV18; no definite D call. V lost 3 bases, J lost 4 bases, and 10 bases lay in between. The CDR3 length is 14 residues. CDR1 KGHSH and CDR2 LQKENI come from the germline V gene. CDR3 in DNA: TGTGCCAGCTCACCCGGGTCGGAGAATCAGCCCCAGCATTTT. Its protein is CASSPGSENQPQHF.

The rearrangement joins TRBV6-5 to TRBJ2-7; possibly TRBD1 for D (6 bases). In germline, CDR1 is MNHEY, CDR2 SVGAGI. The CDR3 has 16 residues. V was clipped by 0 bases and J by 4 bases, with 16 bases between them. The CDR3 spells CASSYSTGQAIYEQYF. CDR3 bases: TGTGCCAGCAGTTACTCCACAGGGCAAGCAATTTACGAGCAGTACTTC.

The V call is TRBV18, the J call TRBJ1-2; D uncertain. Germline loops: CDR1 KGHSH, CDR2 LQKENI. This CDR3 region has 16 residues. Trimming removed 3 bases from V and 8 bases from J, with 22 bases in between. CDR3 protein: CASSPRNTVGGYGYTF. The CDR3 DNA follows: TGTGCCAGCTCACCCCGTAATACCGTTGGAGGATACGGCTACACCTTC.

This chain connects TRBV9 to TRBJ2-2; TRBD2 aligns across 8 bases. The V and J ends lost 0 bases and 3 bases, in that order; junction bases with no gene match: 4. CDR3 length: 16 amino acids. Germline CDR1 reads SGDLS; CDR2 reads YYNGEE. The CDR3 DNA reads as TGTGCCAGCAGCGTAGGCCCGGGAGGGGACACCGGGGAGCTGTTTTTT. Its translation is CASSVGPGGDTGELFF.